This T cell receptor (beta chain) was identified in a study of T cell repertoires in cytomegalovirus infection. Study-level information: Public TCR beta signature analysis indicated the presence of both CMV infection and matching HLA type.

Broader study findings: Clonotype analysis showed dominance of the ex vivo response by HLA-C-restricted CMV-specific TCR beta clonotypes. The cumulative frequency of public TCR beta families identified carriers of CMV plus the relevant HLA.

This clonotype was counted many times. Its antigen is as yet unknown. In TCRdb, the reads were re-called with MiXCR into one record per CDR3 protein. Among roughly 230,000 distinct CDR3 sequences, about 7% were seen once, and the ten largest hold around 6.9%. The receptor was isolated from a human donor in good health (CMV status not recorded). Some clones in this sample may be carry-over from other donors' samples. Source material: PBMCs.

Here the CDR3 reads CASSLTPERGGLDNEQFF. The CDR3, as DNA: TGTGCCAGCAGCTTGACTCCAGAGCGGGGGGGCCTCGACAATGAGCAGTTCTTC. The genes are TRBV7-2 and TRBJ2-1; 10 bases fit TRBD2. Germline V lookup: CDR1 SGHTA, CDR2 FQGNSA. The CDR3 covers 18 residues. Trimming removed 3 bases from V and 5 bases from J; junction bases left unmatched: 13.